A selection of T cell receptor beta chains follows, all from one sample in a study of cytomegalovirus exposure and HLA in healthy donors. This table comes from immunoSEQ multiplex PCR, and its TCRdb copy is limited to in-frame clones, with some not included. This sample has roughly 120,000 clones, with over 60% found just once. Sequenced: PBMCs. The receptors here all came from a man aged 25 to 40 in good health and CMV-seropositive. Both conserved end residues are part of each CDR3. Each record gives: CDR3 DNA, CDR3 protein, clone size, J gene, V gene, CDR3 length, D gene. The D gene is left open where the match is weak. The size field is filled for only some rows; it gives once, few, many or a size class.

DNA: TGCGCCAGCAGCCGGACAGGGGCGAACACTGAAGCTTTCTTT
CDR3: CASSRTGANTEAFF
size: .
J: TRBJ1-1
V: TRBV5-1
length: 14
D: TRBD1

DNA: TGCGCCAGCAGCTTCGACAGGGGCGATTCACCCCTCCACTTT
CDR3: CASSFDRGDSPLHF
size: .
J: TRBJ1-6
V: TRBV5-1
length: 14
D: TRBD1

DNA: TGTGCCTGGAGCACCGGGACAGGGTCCTACGAGCAGTACTTC
CDR3: CAWSTGTGSYEQYF
size: .
J: TRBJ2-7
V: TRBV30
length: 14
D: TRBD1

DNA: TGTGCCAGCAGCCCGGGTGGAAAGACCCAGTACTTC
CDR3: CASSPGGKTQYF
size: .
J: TRBJ2-5
V: TRBV11-2
length: 12
D: .

DNA: TGTGCCAGCAGCCCGGTCGGGACTCGGGCGAACACTGAAGCTTTCTTT
CDR3: CASSPVGTRANTEAFF
size: large
J: TRBJ1-1
V: TRBV5-8
length: 16
D: .

DNA: TGTGCCAGCACGTACGACGGGACAAGTAGAATGGGAGCTTTCTTT
CDR3: CASTYDGTSRMGAFF
size: once
J: TRBJ1-1
V: TRBV6-6
length: 15
D: .

DNA: TGTGCCAGTAGCAGACAGGGGGGAACTTTTAACGAGCAGTACTTC
CDR3: CASSRQGGTFNEQYF
size: .
J: TRBJ2-7
V: TRBV19
length: 15
D: TRBD1

DNA: TGTGCCAGCAGCATCACTAGCGGGGCCTACACAGATACGCAGTATTTT
CDR3: CASSITSGAYTDTQYF
size: once
J: TRBJ2-3
V: TRBV7-3
length: 16
D: TRBD2

DNA: TGTGCCAGCAGTGGGGACTCGTACCAAGAGACCCAGTACTTC
CDR3: CASSGDSYQETQYF
size: .
J: TRBJ2-5
V: TRBV2
length: 14
D: .

DNA: TGTGCCAGCAGCCAGCGACAGGGGAGCACAGATACGCAGTATTTT
CDR3: CASSQRQGSTDTQYF
size: .
J: TRBJ2-3
V: TRBV7-9
length: 15
D: TRBD1

DNA: TGTGCCAGCAGCCCGGGACAGACAGATACGCAGTATTTT
CDR3: CASSPGQTDTQYF
size: .
J: TRBJ2-3
V: TRBV7-9
length: 13
D: TRBD1

DNA: TGTGCCAGCAGTTACGGGGGCGCTTCCACTGAAGCTTTCTTT
CDR3: CASSYGGASTEAFF
size: .
J: TRBJ1-1
V: TRBV6-5
length: 14
D: .

DNA: TGCGCCAGCAAAAACCGGGGACAGGGGAACACTGAAGCTTTCTTT
CDR3: CASKNRGQGNTEAFF
size: few
J: TRBJ1-1
V: TRBV5-1
length: 15
D: TRBD1

DNA: TGTGCCTGGAGTCGGGGCGGGGGATCAGATACGCAGTATTTT
CDR3: CAWSRGGGSDTQYF
size: .
J: TRBJ2-3
V: TRBV30
length: 14
D: TRBD2

DNA: TGCGCCAGCACCTGGGACAATCACCTGTTTTTT
CDR3: CASTWDNHLFF
size: .
J: TRBJ1-4
V: TRBV5-1
length: 11
D: .

DNA: TGTGCCAGCAGCTTAATCAGGGCTCCTGACTATGGCTACACCTTC
CDR3: CASSLIRAPDYGYTF
size: .
J: TRBJ1-2
V: TRBV13
length: 15
D: .

DNA: TGTGCCAGCATTATGACAGGGTCAGGTGAGCAGTTCTTC
CDR3: CASIMTGSGEQFF
size: once
J: TRBJ2-1
V: TRBV28
length: 13
D: TRBD1

DNA: TGTGCCAGCAGTGTATCCGGGACAGGGGGTATCCAGTACTTC
CDR3: CASSVSGTGGIQYF
size: .
J: TRBJ2-5
V: TRBV27
length: 14
D: TRBD1

DNA: TGTGCCAGCAGTGACCTGGCGGGGAAGTACTCCTACGAGCAGTACTTC
CDR3: CASSDLAGKYSYEQYF
size: .
J: TRBJ2-7
V: TRBV2
length: 16
D: .

DNA: TGTGCCAGCAGTGCAGACAGGGTTAATCAGCCCCAGCATTTT
CDR3: CASSADRVNQPQHF
size: .
J: TRBJ1-5
V: TRBV6-5
length: 14
D: TRBD1

DNA: TGTGCCAGCAGCTTAGGAACTAGCGGGGGGGCGGGGTACAATGAGCAGTTCTTC
CDR3: CASSLGTSGGAGYNEQFF
size: .
J: TRBJ2-1
V: TRBV7-8
length: 18
D: TRBD2

DNA: TGTGCCAGCGGCAATGAGGGAGTCGTGGACGAGCAGTACTTC
CDR3: CASGNEGVVDEQYF
size: few
J: TRBJ2-7
V: TRBV2
length: 14
D: .

DNA: TGTGCCAGCAGCTTAGTTCCGATTCTGGCAGCGGGCAGCCATTCCTACGAGCAGTACTTC
CDR3: CASSLVPILAAGSHSYEQYF
size: .
J: TRBJ2-7
V: TRBV7-6
length: 20
D: .

DNA: TGTGCCAGCAGTCGACAGGGGGCTGGCTATGGCTACACCTTC
CDR3: CASSRQGAGYGYTF
size: .
J: TRBJ1-2
V: TRBV6-1
length: 14
D: TRBD1

DNA: TGTGCCAGCAGCTTACTTAGTACAGGAAGCTATGGCTACACCTTC
CDR3: CASSLLSTGSYGYTF
size: .
J: TRBJ1-2
V: TRBV7-6
length: 15
D: .

DNA: TGCGCCAGCAGCTTGGAGGGACTGGACGGCATCGATGAGCAGTTCTTC
CDR3: CASSLEGLDGIDEQFF
size: once
J: TRBJ2-1
V: TRBV5-1
length: 16
D: .

DNA: TGTGCCAGCAGCGTACAAGCCTTGATGACGCAGTATTTT
CDR3: CASSVQALMTQYF
size: .
J: TRBJ2-3
V: TRBV9
length: 13
D: .

DNA: TGTGCCAGCAGCCCCGGGACACACAATCAGCCCCAGCATTTT
CDR3: CASSPGTHNQPQHF
size: few
J: TRBJ1-5
V: TRBV6-6
length: 14
D: .

DNA: TGTGCCATGACGAGGGAGTTTGGGGCCAACGTCCTGACTTTC
CDR3: CAMTREFGANVLTF
size: .
J: TRBJ2-6
V: TRBV10-3
length: 14
D: .

DNA: TGTGCCAGCAGGCCGGGACTAGCGGGGGTTAATGAGCAGTTCTTC
CDR3: CASRPGLAGVNEQFF
size: few
J: TRBJ2-1
V: TRBV2
length: 15
D: TRBD2

DNA: TGTGCCAGCAGTGCCCGCGGAAGCTCCTACAATGAGCAGTTCTTC
CDR3: CASSARGSSYNEQFF
size: .
J: TRBJ2-1
V: TRBV2
length: 15
D: .

DNA: TGTGCCAGCAGCCAAGACGTCGGACTAGCTTTCTCAGATACGCAGTATTTT
CDR3: CASSQDVGLAFSDTQYF
size: .
J: TRBJ2-3
V: TRBV4-2
length: 17
D: TRBD2

DNA: TGTGCCAGCAATCAACAGGGGGCGGGAAACGAGCAGTACTTC
CDR3: CASNQQGAGNEQYF
size: .
J: TRBJ2-7
V: TRBV6-1
length: 14
D: TRBD1

DNA: TGTGCCACCAGCATAAGCCCCGGAAAACTGTTTTTT
CDR3: CATSISPGKLFF
size: .
J: TRBJ1-4
V: TRBV15
length: 12
D: .

DNA: TGTGCCATCAGTGATCTTCGCGGCAGGGATACTGGAAACACCATATATTTT
CDR3: CAISDLRGRDTGNTIYF
size: .
J: TRBJ1-3
V: TRBV10-3
length: 17
D: .

DNA: TGCGCCAGCAGCCTTACAGGGGCCCGCACTGAAGCTTTCTTT
CDR3: CASSLTGARTEAFF
size: few
J: TRBJ1-1
V: TRBV5-1
length: 14
D: TRBD1

DNA: TGTGCCAGCAGTAGCCGACAGGGCGGCTACGAGCAGTACTTC
CDR3: CASSSRQGGYEQYF
size: .
J: TRBJ2-7
V: TRBV27
length: 14
D: TRBD1

DNA: TGTGCCAGCAGCCCTAGGGACAGGACCGGCAGCACAGATACGCAGTATTTT
CDR3: CASSPRDRTGSTDTQYF
size: .
J: TRBJ2-3
V: TRBV7-9
length: 17
D: TRBD1

DNA: TGTGCCAGCAGCCGACTAGCGGGACGGCCTACAGATACGCAGTATTTT
CDR3: CASSRLAGRPTDTQYF
size: .
J: TRBJ2-3
V: TRBV7-6
length: 16
D: TRBD2

DNA: TGTGCCAGCAGTCAAAACAGGGGAGGAACTGAAGCTTTCTTT
CDR3: CASSQNRGGTEAFF
size: .
J: TRBJ1-1
V: TRBV2
length: 14
D: TRBD1

DNA: TGTGCCAGCAGTAGGGGGTCTGCGAACACCGGGGAGCTGTTTTTT
CDR3: CASSRGSANTGELFF
size: once
J: TRBJ2-2
V: TRBV5-4
length: 15
D: .

DNA: TGTGCCAGCAGTCCACCGGGACAGGGGTCAAGCGGCTACACCTTC
CDR3: CASSPPGQGSSGYTF
size: .
J: TRBJ1-2
V: TRBV7-9
length: 15
D: TRBD1

DNA: TGCAGCGTGGCCGGGACTAGCGGGGCCGGCTACAATGAGCAGTTCTTC
CDR3: CSVAGTSGAGYNEQFF
size: .
J: TRBJ2-1
V: TRBV29-1
length: 16
D: TRBD2

DNA: TGTGCCAGTAGTATAATTGGAACAGGGGTAGGTGAAAAACTGTTTTTT
CDR3: CASSIIGTGVGEKLFF
size: .
J: TRBJ1-4
V: TRBV19
length: 16
D: TRBD1

DNA: TGTGCCAGCAGTTTGGAGGGCTTAGGGAGCGAGCAGTACTTC
CDR3: CASSLEGLGSEQYF
size: .
J: TRBJ2-7
V: TRBV28
length: 14
D: .